This T cell receptor (beta chain) was recorded in a study of cytomegalovirus exposure and HLA in healthy donors. Overall study findings and caveats: Whilst most TCR sequences proved rare, a subset of public TCRs occurred across many donors. Per a prior analysis, the majority of TCR beta V segments were productive roughly 87% or roughly 30% of the time. The authors assumed roughly uniform sequencing depth across donors for presence/absence analyses.

A multiplex PCR was run with 60 Vbeta primers and 13 Jbeta primers. Sequencing was performed with immunoSEQ multiplex PCR; in TCRdb, only in-frame clones are kept and a portion is missing. The table has 150,000 to 200,000 clones, 75% to 85% seen once; the top ten hold around 2%. CDR1 and CDR2 (germline): SGHDT, YYEEEE. V was shortened by 1 base and J by 6 bases, with 5 bases between the two germline ends. This CDR3 contains 11 residues. As regards this clone: Its antigen is undetermined.

Material: PBMCs. V and J are TRBV5-6 and TRBJ2-7; possibly TRBD2 for D (5 bases). This receptor was taken from a woman aged 18-29 years in good health and CMV-seropositive. In DNA, the CDR3 is TGTGCCAGCAGCTTGCTAGCCGAGCAGTACTTC. This sequence encodes CASSLLAEQYF. The entire variable domain, with the rest obtained from reference TRBV5-6 and TRBJ2-7, is as follows: DAGVTQSPTHLIKTRGQQVTLRCSPKSGHDTVSWYQQALGQGPQFIFQYYEEEERQRGNFPDRFSGHQFPNYSSELNVNALLLGDSALYLCASSLLAEQYFGPGTRLTVT.